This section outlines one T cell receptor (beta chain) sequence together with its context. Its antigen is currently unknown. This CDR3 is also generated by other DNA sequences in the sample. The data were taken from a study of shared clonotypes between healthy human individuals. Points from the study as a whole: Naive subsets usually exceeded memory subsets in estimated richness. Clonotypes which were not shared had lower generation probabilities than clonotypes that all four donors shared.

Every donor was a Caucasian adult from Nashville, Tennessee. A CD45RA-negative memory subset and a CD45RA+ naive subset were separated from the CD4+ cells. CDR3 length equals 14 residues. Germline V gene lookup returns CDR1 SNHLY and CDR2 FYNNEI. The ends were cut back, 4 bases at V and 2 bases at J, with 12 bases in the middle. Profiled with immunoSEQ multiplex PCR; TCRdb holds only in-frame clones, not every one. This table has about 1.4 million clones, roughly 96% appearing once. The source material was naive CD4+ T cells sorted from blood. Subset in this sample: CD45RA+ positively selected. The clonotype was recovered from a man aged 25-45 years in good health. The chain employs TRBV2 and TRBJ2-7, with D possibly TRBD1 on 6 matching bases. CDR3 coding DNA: TGTGCCAGCAGTGGAACGGGACAACCCTACGAGCAGTACTTC. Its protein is CASSGTGQPYEQYF. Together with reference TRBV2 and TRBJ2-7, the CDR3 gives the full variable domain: EPEVTQTPSHQVTQMGQEVILRCVPISNHLYFYWYRQILGQKVEFLVSFYNNEISEKSEIFDDQFSVERPDGSNFTLKIRSTKLEDSAMYFCASSGTGQPYEQYFGPGTRLTVT.